This TCR beta chain was recorded in a study of CD8 T cells in Susac syndrome. Random hexamers were used to reverse transcribe 0.5 to 1 ug of RNA. TCRdb recomputed calls from the immunoSEQ multiplex PCR reads with MiXCR, one row per CDR3 protein. The repertoire holds under 200,000 distinct CDR3 sequences, about 95% seen once, with more than 0.12% in the top ten. Germline CDR1 and CDR2: SQVTM and ANQGSEA. The CDR3 length is 15 residues. V lost 0 bases and J lost 2, with 14 bases in between. The chain uses TRBV29-1 and TRBJ2-7; D gene unclear. Material for sequencing was CD4+ T cells from PBMCs. The sequence was collected from a human donor in good health. The CDR3 sequence is CSVEDRRRSTYEQYF. As DNA, the CDR3 is TGCAGCGTTGAAGACAGGCGGAGAAGTACCTACGAGCAGTACTTC.